The rows below give T cell receptor beta chains drawn from one sample of a study of blood T cell repertoires in COVID-19. The table came from immunoSEQ multiplex PCR; TCRdb's copy has only in-frame clones and leaves some out. The table lists roughly 200,000 clones, 65% to 85% of them singletons. What was sequenced was peripheral blood. These receptors came from a man aged 35-49 years with active or convalescent COVID-19. Each CDR3 is given without its conserved first and last residue.

v_call	j_call	cdr3_aa
TRBV5-1	TRBJ2-3	ASSETGDSTDTQY
TRBV5-1	TRBJ2-1	ASSLAPQGTSRAEQF
TRBV29-1	TRBJ1-2	SVAEGTSYGYT
TRBV27	TRBJ1-6	ASRPQTGGQGGSPLH
TRBV7-9	TRBJ1-3	ASSLDTERNTIY
TRBV12-3/TRBV12-4	TRBJ1-1	ASLLGRGSAF
TRBV2	TRBJ1-6	ASKTASSYNSPLH
TRBV14	TRBJ2-7	ASSPLTGREQY
TRBV21-1	TRBJ2-2	ASSRQGQGIRELF
TRBV4-1	TRBJ1-6	ASSQESNSPLH
TRBV24-1	TRBJ1-4	ATSDPGSQGEKLF
TRBV19	TRBJ1-4	ASSDRPGLAANEKLF
TRBV7-2	TRBJ1-5	ASRGGGPTGNQPQH
TRBV30	TRBJ2-5	AWTAGGETQY
TRBV19	TRBJ1-4	ASNPGTGGSNEKLF
TRBV19	TRBJ1-2	ASSRNTGGMGRGYT
TRBV20-1	TRBJ2-3	SARKQDTQY
TRBV28	TRBJ1-6	ASRGSFYNSPLH
TRBV9	TRBJ2-1	ASSEQTSFRQF
TRBV4-2	TRBJ2-5	ASSFEQETQY
TRBV6-4	TRBJ1-6	ASSDSGTNSPLH
TRBV7-9	TRBJ1-2	ASSPAGTEPLYGYT
TRBV6-1	TRBJ2-1	ASSEARGTSGSGEQF
TRBV7-9	TRBJ2-5	ASSSSYGAGKTQY
TRBV5-6	TRBJ2-3	ASSSGTGRGDGTDTQY
TRBV4-1	TRBJ2-3	ASSQDPGADTQY
TRBV19	TRBJ2-3	ASSSGSADTQY
TRBV2	TRBJ2-4	ASSAAGNIQY
TRBV6-2/TRBV6-3	TRBJ1-2	ASSPDRGQLYGYT
TRBV5-1	TRBJ2-1	ASSFRWTGAPYNEQF
TRBV6-2/TRBV6-3	TRBJ1-4	ASSYLRGNHEKLF
TRBV7-3	TRBJ2-1	ASSLAGDFNEQF